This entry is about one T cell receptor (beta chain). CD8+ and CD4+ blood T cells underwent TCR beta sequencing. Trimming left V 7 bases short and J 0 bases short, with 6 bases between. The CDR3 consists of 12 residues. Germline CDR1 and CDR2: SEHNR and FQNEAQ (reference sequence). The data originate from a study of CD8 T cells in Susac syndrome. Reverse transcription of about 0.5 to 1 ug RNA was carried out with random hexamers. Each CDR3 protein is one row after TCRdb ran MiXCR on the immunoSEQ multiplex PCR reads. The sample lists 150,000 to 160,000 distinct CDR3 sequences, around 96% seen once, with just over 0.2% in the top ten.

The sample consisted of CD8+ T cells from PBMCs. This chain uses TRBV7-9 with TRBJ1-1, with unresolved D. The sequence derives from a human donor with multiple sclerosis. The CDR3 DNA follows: TGTGCCAGCAATCAGATGAACACTGAAGCTTTCTTT. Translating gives CASNQMNTEAFF.